This T cell receptor beta chain was profiled in a study of blood T cell repertoires in COVID-19. Sequencing was performed with immunoSEQ multiplex PCR; in TCRdb, only in-frame clones are kept and a portion is missing. In the table there are about 220,000 clones, 82% of which are singletons. In Seattle, patients joined the study during active infection and were tracked longitudinally. A note on this clone: The same CDR3 arises from other DNA sequences in this sample as well.

The ends were cut back, 4 bases at V and 4 bases at J, with 11 bases in the middle. CDR3 size: 14 residues. Germline V gene lookup returns CDR1 SGHVS and CDR2 FQNEAQ. V gene TRBV7-8 combines with J gene TRBJ1-5, with a possible D match to TRBD1 (6 bases). The sequence was obtained from an elderly woman with COVID-19, enrolled during active disease. Specimen: peripheral blood. The CDR3 nucleotides read TGTGCCAGCAGCTCAGGGGTAGGAAATCAGCCCCAGCATTTT. It is translated as CASSSGVGNQPQHF.